This is a list of T cell receptor beta chains from one sample in a study of shared clonotypes between healthy human individuals. TCRdb keeps only in-frame clones here, not all; method: immunoSEQ multiplex PCR. This sample has approximately 2.5 million clones, with 93% found just once. Sequencing was performed on naive CD4+ T cells from PBMCs. The receptors originated from a man between 18 and 29 years old in good health. Some clones in this sample may be carry-over from other donors' samples. CDR3s include the opening cysteine and the closing phenylalanine or tryptophan. The D gene is left open where the match is weak. Rows give clone size only sometimes, using once, few, many, or a class for an expanded clone.

V	D	size	J	DNA	CDR3
TRBV28	TRBD2	NA	TRBJ2-3	TGTGCCAGCAGCCCCTCAAAACGACTAGCGGGGTACACAGATACGCAGTATTTT	CASSPSKRLAGYTDTQYF
TRBV4-2	TRBD2	NA	TRBJ2-7	TGTGCCAGCAGCCAAGATAACGCGGCTAGCGGGAGCACGAGGTCCTACGAGCAGTACTTC	CASSQDNAASGSTRSYEQYF
TRBV27	NA	NA	TRBJ2-7	TGTGCCAGCGCTTTTAATGCCGGGACCTTGCGGTACTTC	CASAFNAGTLRYF
TRBV6-1	NA	once	TRBJ2-6	TGTGCCAGCACACCCCTTTCCTCTGGGGCCAACGTCCTGACTTTC	CASTPLSSGANVLTF
TRBV30	NA	few	TRBJ1-1	TGTGCCTGGAGTGTAGAAAGGGGCCGGGGGAACACTGAAGCTTTCTTT	CAWSVERGRGNTEAFF
TRBV5-1	NA	NA	TRBJ2-1	TGCGCCAGCAGCTCCCTGACGGTTTACAATGAGCAGTTCTTC	CASSSLTVYNEQFF
TRBV29-1	TRBD2	NA	TRBJ2-1	TGCAGCGTTGTAGGGATAGCGGGAACGGTTGAGCAGTTCTTC	CSVVGIAGTVEQFF
TRBV29-1	NA	NA	TRBJ1-1	TGCAGCGTTGGCAGGGGTGGCACTGAAGCTTTCTTT	CSVGRGGTEAFF
TRBV30	NA	once	TRBJ2-5	TGTGCCTGGACGACTGGGGAGACCCAGTACTTC	CAWTTGETQYF
TRBV5-4	TRBD1	NA	TRBJ1-2	TGTGCCAGCAGCGAGGAAAGGGACAGGGGAACCTATGGCTACACCTTC	CASSEERDRGTYGYTF
TRBV28	TRBD1	NA	TRBJ1-1	TGTGCCAGCAGCCGGCCCTTCAGGGGGCGGAAAGCTTTCTTT	CASSRPFRGRKAFF
TRBV19	TRBD1	NA	TRBJ2-3	TGTGCCAGTACCGGACAGGGTGGATATACGCAGTATTTT	CASTGQGGYTQYF
TRBV9	NA	NA	TRBJ2-3	TGTGCCAGCAGCCCAGGGGTTGGAGGGGCAGATACGCAGTATTTT	CASSPGVGGADTQYF
TRBV19	TRBD1	NA	TRBJ2-1	TGTGCCAGTATGGGACAGAGAGTAGGAAATGAGCAGTTCTTC	CASMGQRVGNEQFF
TRBV7-8	NA	NA	TRBJ2-5	TGTGCCAGCAGCTTAGTTCAGAAAGAGACCCAGTACTTC	CASSLVQKETQYF
TRBV5-1	TRBD1	NA	TRBJ2-1	TGCGCCAGCCTTCAGGGGGCGCTTACCGATGAGCAGTTCTTC	CASLQGALTDEQFF
TRBV5-4	TRBD1	NA	TRBJ2-7	TGTGCCAGCAGCTCAGGACAGGGCATATCTATGAACTACGAGCAGTACTTC	CASSSGQGISMNYEQYF
TRBV5-1	TRBD1	NA	TRBJ1-4	TGCGCCAGCAGCGATGGACAGGGGCGAGGAGAAAAACTGTTTTTT	CASSDGQGRGEKLFF
TRBV7-6	TRBD2	once	TRBJ2-3	TGTGCCAGCAGCCCCATGGCCGGGACTAGCGGGGTCACAGATACGCAGTATTTT	CASSPMAGTSGVTDTQYF
TRBV7-2	NA	NA	TRBJ2-3	TGTGCCAGCAGCACGGAAAGCACAGATACGCAGTATTTT	CASSTESTDTQYF
TRBV7-2	TRBD1	NA	TRBJ1-1	TGTGCCAGTCAGACAGGGAGCACTGAAGCTTTCTTT	CASQTGSTEAFF
TRBV5-4	NA	NA	TRBJ2-7	TGTGCCAGCAGCTCTCCATATAGGGGCGAGCAGTACTTC	CASSSPYRGEQYF
TRBV2	NA	NA	TRBJ2-1	TGTGCCAGCAGTGGTCTAGTCCCCGATGAGCAGTTCTTC	CASSGLVPDEQFF
TRBV5-1	NA	NA	TRBJ2-2	TGCGCCAGCAGCTGGGGACACCAGAACACCGGGGAGCCGTTTTTT	CASSWGHQNTGEPFF
TRBV7-9	NA	NA	TRBJ1-2	TGTGCCAGCAGCTTAGGGGGTTATGGCTACACCTTC	CASSLGGYGYTF
TRBV19	NA	NA	TRBJ2-5	TGTGCCAGTAGTATCCGGGGAGAGCGGGAGACCCAGTACTTC	CASSIRGERETQYF
TRBV6-1	TRBD2	NA	TRBJ2-3	TGTGCCAGCAGTGGGACCTGGACTAGCGGGCGGACAGATACGCAGTATTTT	CASSGTWTSGRTDTQYF
TRBV6-1	NA	NA	TRBJ1-2	TGTGCCAGTAAAGCGTATGGCTACACCTTC	CASKAYGYTF
TRBV7-9	NA	few	TRBJ1-1	TGTGCCAGCAGCTTAGCGGGGCCCTCCACTGAAGCTTTCTTT	CASSLAGPSTEAFF
TRBV6-1	TRBD2	NA	TRBJ2-3	TGTGCCAGCAGTGTTAAAAGCGGGGGCCTCACAGATACGCAGTATTTT	CASSVKSGGLTDTQYF
TRBV19	TRBD2	NA	TRBJ2-3	TGTGCCAGTAGTCTAGCGGGCGAATCTAGCACAGATACGCAGTATTTT	CASSLAGESSTDTQYF
TRBV10-2	NA	NA	TRBJ1-1	TGCGCCAGCACGAGAGACTACAGGACTGAAGCTTTCTTT	CASTRDYRTEAFF
TRBV6-6	TRBD1	NA	TRBJ2-3	TGTGCCAGCACTCTTCCGGGACAGGGTAGCACAGATACGCAGTATTTT	CASTLPGQGSTDTQYF
TRBV19	NA	once	TRBJ2-1	TGTGCCAGTAGTATCTGGGGGTCTTCCAATGAGCAGTTCTTC	CASSIWGSSNEQFF
TRBV30	TRBD2	NA	TRBJ2-1	TGTGCCTGGAGCCAAGGGACTAGCGGGAGCGATGAGCAGTTCTTC	CAWSQGTSGSDEQFF
TRBV7-3	TRBD1	NA	TRBJ2-7	TGTGCCAGCAGCTCCCCAGGCGGACAGGGGGGCGAGCAGTACTTC	CASSSPGGQGGEQYF
TRBV9	NA	NA	TRBJ1-1	TGTGCCAGCAGCCCAAGTAGTCGGTTGAACACTGAAGCTTTCTTT	CASSPSSRLNTEAFF
TRBV9	NA	NA	TRBJ1-3	TGTGCCAGCAGCGTAGCTATAGGGCTGGGTGGAAACACCATATATTTT	CASSVAIGLGGNTIYF
TRBV6-4	NA	NA	TRBJ1-4	TGTGCCAGCGTAGCGCCTTTAAAGGAAAAACTGTTTTTT	CASVAPLKEKLFF
TRBV27	TRBD2	NA	TRBJ2-7	TGTGCCAGCAGTTGGCGGGAGAGCTCCTACGAGCAGTACTTC	CASSWRESSYEQYF
TRBV27	NA	NA	TRBJ1-4	TGTGCCAGGACCCCCCCCTTCGAAAAACTGTTTTTT	CARTPPFEKLFF
TRBV5-5	TRBD1	NA	TRBJ1-2	TGTGCCAGCAGCTTCCCGGGACAGGGAAGGGGCTACACCTTC	CASSFPGQGRGYTF
TRBV11-2	TRBD1	NA	TRBJ2-7	TGTGCCAGCAGGACATTCGTGGGGACAGGCCCGTACGAGCAGTACTTC	CASRTFVGTGPYEQYF
TRBV7-3	TRBD2	NA	TRBJ2-5	TGTGCCAGCAGCTTCTCCGGACTAGCGCAAGAGACCCAGTACTTC	CASSFSGLAQETQYF
TRBV5-1	TRBD2	NA	TRBJ2-3	TGCGCCAGCAGCTTGGGACTAGCGGGGCCAAGCACAGATACGCAGTATTTT	CASSLGLAGPSTDTQYF
TRBV5-8	NA	NA	TRBJ2-1	TGTGCCAGCAGCTTGGACAGGAAAGGCCCCTACAATGAGCAGTTCTTC	CASSLDRKGPYNEQFF
TRBV25-1	NA	NA	TRBJ1-1	TGTGCCAGCAGTGAAAGATTAGTTGTTAAAGCTTTCTTT	CASSERLVVKAFF
TRBV29-1	NA	NA	TRBJ1-2	TGCAGCGCGGAAACCCTCGGGGGTTATGGCTACACCTTC	CSAETLGGYGYTF
TRBV5-1	TRBD2	NA	TRBJ2-1	TGCGCCAGCAGCTTGAGCCCCGGGACTAGCGGGAGGGACGAGCAGTTCTTC	CASSLSPGTSGRDEQFF
TRBV15	TRBD2	NA	TRBJ2-2	TGTGCCACCAGCAGATACCGACTAGCGGGAGGATTTATCGGGGAGCTGTTTTTT	CATSRYRLAGGFIGELFF